A selection of T cell receptor beta chains follows, all from one sample in a study of blood T cell repertoires in COVID-19. The data were produced by immunoSEQ multiplex PCR, yet TCRdb's version contains in-frame clones alone and is incomplete. This table has 260,000 or so clones, more than 80% appearing once. Sequences were obtained from peripheral blood. These receptors were obtained from a woman older than 75 with COVID-19, enrolled during active disease. Each CDR3 is given with its conserved first and last residue. Fields, in order: V gene, CDR3 protein.

>TRBV5-1
CASSTGDLNTEAFF
>TRBV20-1
CNASPRIGTGELFF
>TRBV7-2
CASSPKTGTGYPKTQYF
>TRBV2
CASRRTDQPQHF
>TRBV19
CASGTGRERQPQHF
>TRBV19
CASRTLGTGVLQPQHF
>TRBV10-1
CASVRDTTYEQYF
>TRBV4-1
CASSQGHRGETQYF
>TRBV27
CASSLFRGTGLSTEAFF
>TRBV18
CASSPSQETQYF
>TRBV6-5
CASSYNDRGYGYTF
>TRBV4-1
CASSQPPTGTGSGEQYF
>TRBV7-6
CASRAGTNYVGELFF
>TRBV6-4
CASNDRRSNQPQHF
>TRBV6-6
CASSFDTQETQYF
>TRBV7-7
CASSSKLAGRGDTQYF
>TRBV7-2
CASSLGWGEYNEQFF
>TRBV9
CASMAPGLTNTGELFF
>TRBV6-1
CASSEANSPDYPSGYTF
>TRBV6-5
CASSYDADNYGYTF
>TRBV7-2
CASSLQGLADNEQFF
>TRBV20-1
CSASLAGATEQYF